The 28 T cell receptor beta chains below come from one sample, sequenced in a study of Graves' ophthalmopathy and Graves' hyperthyroidism. Using RNA transcripts, the TCR beta CDR3 regions were amplified. First-round RT-PCR with HTBI primers preceded a second-round multiplex PCR. TCRdb independently ran MiXCR on the multiplex PCR reads; one entry per CDR3 protein. The table shows around 520,000 distinct CDR3 sequences, with less than 40% occurring only once. Sequenced material: peripheral blood or thyroid tissue (not recorded which). The origin of the receptors is an adult man with Graves' hyperthyroidism.

This clonotype was recorded many times. This chain joins TRBV6-1 and TRBJ1-2; TRBD1 is a possible D gene (6 bases). The germline V gene has CDR1 MNHNS and CDR2 SASEGT. The CDR3 loop spans 13 amino acids. V lost 1 base and J 8 bases, leaving 11 bases between the germline ends. CDR3 in amino acids: CASSEGQGTGYTF. CDR3 bases: TGTGCCAGCAGTGAAGGCCAGGGGACGGGCTACACCTTC.

In its sample, this clonotype was seen many times. The chain links TRBV27 to TRBJ1-1, with D uncertain. Looked up from germline, CDR1 is MNHEY and CDR2 is SMNVEV (reference sequence). The germline V and J ends were trimmed by 3 bases and 1 base, with 6 bases remaining between them. CDR3 length: 13 amino acids. The CDR3: CASSFSRNTEAFF. DNA of the CDR3: TGTGCCAGCAGTTTTAGCCGGAACACTGAAGCTTTCTTT.

The chain couples TRBV7-3 to TRBJ2-6; D call uncertain. V was cut by 5 bases and J by 7 bases, with 0 bases left in between. Looked up from germline, CDR1 is SGHTA and CDR2 is FQGTGA. The length of the CDR3 is 10 residues. As DNA, the CDR3 is TGTGCCAGCAGCGCCAACGTCCTGACTTTC. Its translation is CASSANVLTF.

This clonotype showed up many times. The chain links TRBV13 to TRBJ2-7, with TRBD2 identical over 7 bases. Germline V gene data show CDR1 as PRHDT and CDR2 as FYEKMQ (reference sequence). Unmatched junction bases numbered 6, after V lost 5 bases and J lost 2 bases. This CDR3 has 14 amino acids. The CDR3 loop reads CASSRLAKPYEQYF. The CDR3 DNA reads TGTGCCAGCAGCCGACTAGCAAAACCCTACGAGCAGTACTTC.

A word on this clonotype: This may come from a read error, since a much larger clone is one base off. The J gene is TRBJ1-2, the V gene TRBV11-2; D may be TRBD1 (5 bases). CDR3 length: 13 amino acids. Germline values: CDR1 SGHAT, CDR2 FQNNGV. V was cut by 8 bases and J by 7 bases, with 17 bases left in between. In DNA form, the CDR3 reads TGTGCCAGCTCCTCTACCGGGAGGGGTGGCTACACCTTC. Translated: CASSSTGRGGYTF.

V and J are TRBV3-1 and TRBJ1-5; TRBD1 matches 7 bases. With V trimmed by 1 base and J by 5 bases, 5 bases remained unmatched. This CDR3 is built from 15 residues. The germline V gene has CDR1 LGHDT and CDR2 YNNKEL (reference sequence). This CDR3 reads CASSQGTGNHQPQHF. The CDR3 nucleotides read TGTGCCAGCAGCCAAGGGACAGGTAATCATCAGCCCCAGCATTTT.

This clonotype was observed a single time. One end of the junction is discordant with germline, which a read error may explain. V and J are TRBV19 and TRBJ1-3, with a possible D match to TRBD1 (6 bases). The germline V gene encodes CDR1 LNHDA and CDR2 SQIVND (reference sequence). The CDR3 length is 17 residues. The CDR3 region is CACSRSTGYNSGNTIYF. In DNA form, the CDR3 reads TGTGCCTGTAGTCGCTCGACAGGTTATAACTCTGGAAACACCATATATTTT.

The chain has TRBV29-1 and TRBJ2-1; 8 bases match TRBD2. The ends lost 5 bases at V and 0 bases at J; junction bases unmatched: 6. CDR1 is SQVTM and CDR2 is ANQGSEA in the germline V gene. The length of the CDR3 is 15 residues. The CDR3: CSVLQRGSSYNEQFF. DNA for the CDR3: TGCAGCGTTCTCCAGCGGGGGAGCTCCTACAATGAGCAGTTCTTC.

At least ten counts were recorded for this clonotype. The rearrangement joins TRBV5-1 to TRBJ1-5; D remains unclear. There are 17 residues in the CDR3. Germline CDR1 SGHRS, CDR2 YFSETQ. Trimming removed 3 bases at V and 0 bases at J, with 16 bases between. This CDR3 is CASSSRREVYSNQPQHF. The CDR3, as DNA: TGCGCCAGCAGCTCCCGGCGCGAGGTTTATAGCAATCAGCCCCAGCATTTT.

The DNA of the CDR3 is TGCAGCGGGACCCGCGGGACAGGGGGTACAGATACGCAGTATTTT. Translated: CSGTRGTGGTDTQYF. J is TRBJ2-3 and V is TRBV29-1, with 11 bases matching TRBD1. Looked up from germline, CDR1 is SQVTM and CDR2 is ANQGSEA. With 7 bases clipped from V and 3 bases from J, the junction kept 9 bases outside the gene matches. The CDR3 is made up of 15 amino acids.

This clonotype was found many times. The V call is TRBV12-3 or TRBV12-4, the J call TRBJ1-2; D possibly corresponds to TRBD1 (6 bases). This CDR3 is built from 12 residues. Trimming took off 6 bases at V and 7 bases at J, with 12 bases between the two ends. CDR3 amino acids: CASRIGGSGYTF. In DNA form, the CDR3 reads TGTGCCAGCAGAATAGGGGGAAGTGGCTACACCTTC.

The chain carries TRBV12-3 or TRBV12-4 and TRBJ1-4; D possibly corresponds to TRBD1 (5 bases). The germline V and J ends were trimmed by 0 bases and 1 base, with 6 bases remaining between them. The CDR3 spans 15 residues. CDR3: CASSLAGVTNEKLFF. CDR3 nucleotides: TGTGCCAGCAGTTTAGCAGGGGTAACTAATGAAAAACTGTTTTTT.

The sample holds many counts of this clonotype. This rearrangement joins TRBV7-9 to TRBJ2-7; tentatively, D is TRBD1 (6 bases). The CDR3 sequence is 14 residues long. CDR1 is SEHNR and CDR2 is FQNEAQ in the germline V gene (reference sequence). Trimming pared 5 bases from V and 0 bases from J, leaving 11 bases between. This CDR3 reads CASSQGQYSYEQYF. For the CDR3, the DNA is TGTGCCAGCAGCCAAGGACAGTACTCCTACGAGCAGTACTTC. The full variable domain, rest sourced from reference TRBV7-9 and TRBJ2-7, is DTGVSQNPRHKITKRGQNVTFRCDPISEHNRLYWYRQTLGQGPEFLTYFQNEAQLEKSRLLSDRFSAERPKGSFSTLEIQRTEQGDSAMYLCASSQGQYSYEQYFGPGTRLTVT.

This clonotype has a count of ten or more. The chain links TRBV12-3 or TRBV12-4 to TRBJ2-7; 9 positions match TRBD2. The CDR3 consists of 15 residues. V trimming: 2 bases; J trimming: 6 bases; junction bases outside the gene matches: 8. CDR3 protein: CASSLIGSGSSEQYF. In DNA, the CDR3 is TGTGCCAGCAGTTTAATCGGTAGCGGGAGTTCCGAGCAGTACTTC.

There are a few counts of this clonotype. For the CDR3, the DNA is TGTGCCAGCACCCCTAGTAGGGTTTCGAGGGAGCAGTACTTC. It codes for CASTPSRVSREQYF. The rearrangement uses TRBV3-1 and TRBJ2-7; D remains unclear. V was pared by 7 bases and J by 7 bases, with 20 bases between. The germline V gene encodes CDR1 LGHDT and CDR2 YNNKEL (reference sequence). CDR3 size: 14 residues.

This clonotype appeared many times. The chain carries TRBV20-1 and TRBJ2-7; D unclear. Trimming left V 1 base short and J 3 bases short, with 7 bases between. Germline V lookup: CDR1 DFQATT, CDR2 SNEGSKA (reference sequence). This CDR3 has 12 residues. CDR3 sequence reads: CSARVVGYEQYF. In nucleotides, the CDR3 is TGCAGTGCTAGAGTGGTGGGCTACGAGCAGTACTTC.

In this sample, this clonotype turned up many times. This chain connects TRBV5-6 to TRBJ1-1; D not certain. CDR1 SGHDT and CDR2 YYEEEE come from the germline V gene. V was shortened by 1 base and J by 0 bases, with 4 bases between the two germline ends. CDR3 size: 13 residues. The CDR3 region has the DNA TGTGCCAGCAGCTTGCCCTTGAACACTGAAGCTTTCTTT. Residues: CASSLPLNTEAFF.

The CDR3 nucleotides are TGTGCCAGTAGTAACCGGAAACTGAACACTGAAGCTTTCTTT. Its protein product is CASSNRKLNTEAFF. This sequence joins TRBV27 and TRBJ1-1; no definite D call. Germline V gives CDR1 MNHEY, CDR2 SMNVEV (reference sequence). The ends were cut back, 9 bases at V and 0 bases at J, with 14 bases in the middle. There are 14 residues in the CDR3.

This sequence joins TRBV11-3 and TRBJ2-7, with D possibly matching TRBD2 (6 bases). Germline lookup yields CDR1 SGHNT and CDR2 YENEEA. V was trimmed by 5 bases and J by 1 base, leaving 15 bases between them. CDR3 size: 15 residues. CDR3 residues: CASSLSGTASYEQYF. DNA for the CDR3: TGTGCCAGCAGCCTTTCCGGGACTGCGTCCTACGAGCAGTACTTC.

The V gene is TRBV15, the J gene TRBJ1-6; weak D call: TRBD1 (5 bases). The CDR3 has 15 residues. Germline V gives CDR1 LNHNV, CDR2 YYDKDF (reference sequence). Trimming took 3 bases from V and 8 from J, leaving 14 bases between them. The CDR3 DNA reads as TGTGCCACCAGCAGTTACGGGGGGATCGATTCACCCCTCCACTTT. This encodes CATSSYGGIDSPLHF.

This sequence joins TRBV7-9 and TRBJ1-1, with 7 bases identical to TRBD1. CDR1 and CDR2 (germline): SEHNR, FQNEAQ (reference sequence). The CDR3 loop spans 16 amino acids. J was trimmed by 1 base and V by 1 base; bases with no gene match: 6. CDR3 nucleotide sequence: TGTGCCAGCAGCTTAGTCTCCCGGACAGGGAACACTGAAGCTTTCTTT. Translation gives CASSLVSRTGNTEAFF.

This clonotype was seen many times. The chain couples TRBV19 to TRBJ1-2, with no clear D. Trimming took off 7 bases at V and 3 bases at J, with 15 bases between the two ends. This CDR3 has 14 amino acids. Germline loops: CDR1 LNHDA, CDR2 SQIVND (reference sequence). CDR3 sequence: CASTPRTLDYGYTF. The CDR3 bases are TGTGCCAGTACCCCCCGGACCCTAGACTATGGCTACACCTTC. The whole variable domain, remainder taken from reference TRBV19 and TRBJ1-2, is DGGITQSPKYLFRKEGQNVTLSCEQNLNHDAMYWYRQDPGQGLRLIYYSQIVNDFQKGDIAEGYSVSREKKESFPLTVTSAQKNPTAFYLCASTPRTLDYGYTFGSGTRLTVV.

This clonotype showed up many times. This chain joins TRBV7-9 and TRBJ1-2, with D possibly matching TRBD1 (5 bases). This CDR3 has 12 residues. Trimming shortened V by 3 bases and J by 8 bases, and 10 bases separated the two germline ends. The germline CDR1 and CDR2 sequences are SEHNR and FQNEAQ (reference sequence). Here the CDR3 DNA reads TGTGCCAGCAGCTTGGGGGTAAAGGGCTACACCTTC. As protein: CASSLGVKGYTF.

The chain is built from TRBV11-2 and TRBJ2-7; 9 bases align to TRBD2. Germline trimming cut 8 bases from V and 4 bases from J; bases unmatched to any gene: 6. Germline CDR1 SGHAT, CDR2 FQNNGV. This CDR3 has 13 amino acids. CDR3 bases: TGTGCCAGCTCAGAGCGGGAGGCGTACGAGCAGTACTTC. This encodes CASSEREAYEQYF.

The gene calls are TRBV7-3 and TRBJ2-3, with D possibly being TRBD2 (5 bases). The CDR3 covers 14 residues. Germline lookup yields CDR1 SGHTA and CDR2 FQGTGA. With 2 bases removed from V and 2 bases from J, the gap between germline ends came to 8 bases. DNA of the CDR3: TGTGCCAGCAGCTTATTGGGAGACACAGATACGCAGTATTTT. The encoded protein is CASSLLGDTDTQYF.

This clonotype was picked up a small number of times. The chain employs TRBV4-1 and TRBJ2-7; D gene unclear. Trimming pared 4 bases from V and 4 bases from J, leaving 14 bases between. Germline lookup yields CDR1 MGHRA and CDR2 YSYEKL. The CDR3 consists of 14 residues. CDR3 region: CASSPKVAVYEQYF. The CDR3 DNA reads TGCGCCAGCAGCCCCAAGGTGGCGGTTTACGAGCAGTACTTC.

The V call is TRBV7-2, the J call TRBJ2-5, with D possibly being TRBD1 (7 bases). V was pared by 3 bases and J by 5 bases, with 19 bases between. The CDR3 has 16 residues. Per germline, CDR1 SGHTA and CDR2 FQGNSA. Here the CDR3 DNA reads TGTGCCAGCAGCTTTGTCCGCGGGACAGCCTCGGAGACCCAGTACTTC. Its protein product is CASSFVRGTASETQYF.

This clonotype was counted many times. The chain carries TRBV12-3 or TRBV12-4 and TRBJ1-2; TRBD1 is a possible D gene (5 bases). This CDR3 comprises 14 residues. V was clipped by 3 bases and J by 4 bases, with 12 bases between them. CDR3 in amino acids: CASSFAGSGYGYTF. In DNA, the CDR3 is TGTGCCAGCAGTTTTGCAGGGTCTGGCTATGGCTACACCTTC.